These 32 T cell receptor beta chains were all obtained from the same sample, sequenced in a study of spatial heterogeneity in lung cancer. TCRdb redid the calling of the 5' RACE reads with MiXCR, one entry per CDR3 protein. The data show around 45,000 distinct CDR3 sequences, roughly 15% seen once. Described time point: sample taken at primary tumor resection. Source: PBMCs, taken at surgery. These TCRs come from a male donor with early-stage non-small cell lung cancer.

This clonotype was seen repeatedly, ten times or more. The rearrangement joins TRBV5-1 to TRBJ1-2; 9 bases are shared with TRBD1. V lost 3 bases to trimming and J lost 8 bases; unmatched junction nucleotides: 5. The germline V gene encodes CDR1 SGHRS and CDR2 YFSETQ. The CDR3 is 13 residues long. CDR3 region: CASSSGQGRGYTF. DNA of the CDR3: TGCGCCAGCAGCTCGGGACAGGGAAGAGGCTACACCTTC.

This clonotype has more than one count but fewer than ten. V gene TRBV19 combines with J gene TRBJ2-3, with D possibly TRBD1 on 5 matching bases. Germline lookup yields CDR1 LNHDA and CDR2 SQIVND (reference sequence). Trimming pared 5 bases from V and 2 bases from J, leaving 17 bases between. This CDR3 is 16 amino acids long. The CDR3 loop reads CASSARDRGDTDTQYF. The CDR3 DNA reads as TGTGCCAGTAGTGCCCGCGATAGGGGTGACACAGATACGCAGTATTTT.

The chain links TRBV3-1 to TRBJ2-5; 8 bases map to TRBD2. Germline values: CDR1 LGHDT, CDR2 YNNKEL (reference sequence). The J segment lost 7 bases and the V segment lost 4 bases, leaving 5 bases of the junction unmatched. There are 13 residues in the CDR3. In DNA, the CDR3 is TGTGCCAGCAGCCGGCGGGGGGAAGTGACCCAGTACTTC. Protein product: CASSRRGEVTQYF.

The chain carries TRBV7-6 and TRBJ2-5; D is possibly TRBD1 (6 bases). Per germline, CDR1 SGHVS and CDR2 FNYEAQ. Trimming shortened V by 5 bases and J by 4 bases, and 11 bases separated the two germline ends. The CDR3 is 13 amino acids. The DNA for the CDR3 is TGTGCCAGCAGCCTGATGGACAGAGAGACCCAGTACTTC. Encoded protein: CASSLMDRETQYF.

The chain uses TRBV5-4 and TRBJ2-7; no clear D gene. CDR3 length: 14 residues. Trimming stripped 5 bases from V and 0 bases from J, with 12 bases between. CDR1 and CDR2 (germline): SGHNT, YYREEE (reference sequence). CDR3 sequence: CASRPGPSSYEQYF. CDR3 coding DNA: TGTGCCAGCAGACCGGGCCCTAGCTCCTACGAGCAGTACTTC.

As DNA, the CDR3 is TGTGCCAGCAGCGGCACCGGCGGGGCCACTGAAGCTTTCTTT. This encodes CASSGTGGATEAFF. V and J are TRBV7-2 and TRBJ1-1, with D maybe TRBD1 (5 bases). The CDR3 extends over 14 amino acids. Trimming took 5 bases from V and 4 from J, leaving 14 bases between them. CDR1 and CDR2 (germline): SGHTA, FQGNSA.

The chain is built from TRBV20-1 and TRBJ1-5, with TRBD1 matching over 8 bases. Trimming cost V 5 bases and J 0 bases; bases outside gene matches: 3. Germline-derived CDR1 and CDR2 are DFQATT and SNEGSKA (reference sequence). There are 14 residues in the CDR3. In DNA, the CDR3 is TGCAGTGCTCGACAGGGGTTTAGCAATCAGCCCCAGCATTTT. Protein: CSARQGFSNQPQHF.

The V call is TRBV29-1, the J call TRBJ2-3; no firm D call. Germline values: CDR1 SQVTM, CDR2 ANQGSEA. CDR3 length: 13 residues. The V end was cut by 8 bases, the J end by 2 bases, with 14 bases between. The DNA of the CDR3 is TGCAGCTCCACCGGGCCGCTCACAGATACGCAGTATTTT. It is translated as CSSTGPLTDTQYF.

This clonotype has only a few counts. The gene calls are TRBV5-4 and TRBJ2-5, with D possibly TRBD2 on 6 matching bases. The V gene's germline CDR1 is SGHNT and CDR2 YYREEE (reference sequence). V lost 0 bases and J lost 4, with 10 bases in between. The CDR3 spans 14 residues. CDR3 amino acids: CASSLGLARETQYF. The DNA for the CDR3 is TGTGCCAGCAGCTTGGGGCTAGCGCGAGAGACCCAGTACTTC.

This clonotype was counted between two and nine times. The gene calls are TRBV6-2 or TRBV6-3 and TRBJ1-4; D possibly corresponds to TRBD1 (5 bases). Germline assignment: CDR1 MNHEY and CDR2 SVGEGT. The CDR3 loop spans 15 amino acids. Trimming pared 7 bases from V and 6 bases from J, leaving 18 bases between. CDR3 residues: CASKRSGTADEKLFF. CDR3 DNA sequence: TGTGCCAGCAAGCGATCCGGGACTGCGGATGAAAAACTGTTTTTT.

The chain joins TRBV12-3 or TRBV12-4 to TRBJ2-1; D not certain. CDR3 length: 11 amino acids. V lost 3 bases to trimming and J lost 5 bases, with 2 bases between them. CDR3 protein: CASSFNNEQFF. The CDR3 coding sequence is TGTGCCAGCAGTTTCAACAATGAGCAGTTCTTC.

This clonotype was recorded a few times. The chain uses TRBV28 and TRBJ1-5; a possible D gene is TRBD1 (6 bases). V was trimmed by 5 bases and J by 2 bases, leaving 10 bases between them. Germline loops: CDR1 MDHEN, CDR2 SYDVKM. This CDR3 region has 14 residues. CDR3 protein: CASSVRGRNQPQHF. The CDR3 bases are TGTGCCAGCAGTGTCAGGGGACGCAATCAGCCCCAGCATTTT. Supplemented by reference TRBV28 and TRBJ1-5, the full variable domain reads DVKVTQSSRYLVKRTGEKVFLECVQDMDHENMFWYRQDPGLGLRLIYFSYDVKMKEKGDIPEGYSVSREKKERFSLILESASTNQTSMYLCASSVRGRNQPQHFGDGTRLSIL.

The gene calls are TRBV28 and TRBJ1-5; maybe TRBD1 (5 bases). CDR3 length equals 15 residues. The V end lost 3 bases, the J end lost 2 bases, and 11 bases lay between the germline ends. Germline loops: CDR1 MDHEN, CDR2 SYDVKM. The CDR3 protein is CASSFTRGGNQPQHF. CDR3 coding DNA: TGTGCCAGCAGTTTCACAAGGGGAGGCAATCAGCCCCAGCATTTT.

Here the CDR3 DNA reads TGTGCCAGCAGTTTAGGAGAGAGCGATGAGCAGTTCTTC. Amino acid sequence: CASSLGESDEQFF. This rearrangement joins TRBV27 to TRBJ2-1; no clear D gene. There are 13 residues in the CDR3. Germline CDR1 MNHEY, CDR2 SMNVEV (reference sequence). V was shortened by 2 bases and J by 8 bases, with 10 bases between the two germline ends.

This clonotype was recorded many times. The V call is TRBV11-2, the J call TRBJ2-4, with TRBD2 as a possible D gene (5 bases). Germline CDR1 reads SGHAT; CDR2 reads FQNNGV. This CDR3 region has 14 residues. With 0 bases removed from V and 11 bases from J, the gap between germline ends came to 14 bases. The CDR3 loop is CASSLDYNRRFQYF. DNA for the CDR3: TGTGCCAGCAGCTTAGATTATAATCGGAGGTTTCAGTACTTC.

This clonotype has more than one count but fewer than ten. This chain links TRBV7-2 with TRBJ2-3; 11 bases align to TRBD1. The germline gives CDR1 SGHTA, CDR2 FQGNSA. The CDR3 sequence is 15 residues long. V gave up 4 bases and J gave up 2 bases; unmatched junction bases: 2. The CDR3 here is CASSWGQGDTDTQYF. CDR3 coding DNA: TGTGCCAGCAGCTGGGGACAGGGGGACACAGATACGCAGTATTTT.

The rearrangement joins TRBV7-2 to TRBJ2-5; 9 positions match TRBD2. CDR3 length: 18 amino acids. Germline-derived CDR1 and CDR2 are SGHTA and FQGNSA. With V trimmed by 1 base and J by 2 bases, 11 bases remained unmatched. The CDR3 spells CASSLVAGTSRYQETQYF. The CDR3 region has the DNA TGTGCCAGCAGCTTAGTAGCCGGGACTAGCAGATATCAAGAGACCCAGTACTTC.

This clonotype has a handful of counts. The gene calls are TRBV5-1 and TRBJ2-5; tentative D call: TRBD2 (6 bases). The V end lost 0 bases, the J end lost 2 bases, and 11 bases lay between the germline ends. CDR3 size: 15 residues. CDR1 SGHRS and CDR2 YFSETQ come from the germline V gene. The CDR3 nucleotides are TGCGCCAGCAGCTTGGCCGGGACTGAGCAAGAGACCCAGTACTTC. Amino acid sequence: CASSLAGTEQETQYF.

By share, this clonotype ranks as medium-sized. V and J are TRBV7-6 and TRBJ2-1; TRBD2 matches 8 bases. In germline, CDR1 is SGHVS, CDR2 FNYEAQ. The CDR3 runs 17 residues. Trimming removed 4 bases from V and 4 bases from J; junction bases left unmatched: 12. Written as DNA, the CDR3 is TGTGCCAGCAGCTCGATTAGCGGGACAAGCAGATACAATGAGCAGTTCTTC. Translation gives CASSSISGTSRYNEQFF.

This clonotype was detected many times. This rearrangement joins TRBV28 to TRBJ2-1; TRBD1 aligns across 7 bases. The V and J ends lost 2 bases and 15 bases, in that order; junction bases with no gene match: 4. CDR3 length: 11 residues. CDR1 is MDHEN, CDR2 SYDVKM, per germline. This chain's CDR3 is CASSLTGQWFF. CDR3 sequence (DNA): TGTGCCAGCAGTTTAACGGGACAGTGGTTCTTC.

The chain recombines TRBV5-1 with TRBJ1-2, with 7 bases lining up with TRBD1. CDR3 length: 15 residues. Trimming at V came to 2 bases and at J to 4 bases, leaving 8 bases not matched to a gene. Germline V lookup: CDR1 SGHRS, CDR2 YFSETQ. CDR3 sequence (DNA): TGCGCCAGCAGCTTTTCCGGACAGGCAGGCTATGGCTACACCTTC. Translating it yields CASSFSGQAGYGYTF.

This clonotype was found many times. J is TRBJ2-1 and V is TRBV29-1, with 9 nucleotides matching TRBD2. J was trimmed by 7 bases and V by 7 bases; bases with no gene match: 17. The CDR3 is made up of 16 amino acids. CDR1 is SQVTM, CDR2 ANQGSEA, per germline. The CDR3 is CSAAKGGSGRGNEQFF. The CDR3 coding sequence is TGCAGCGCCGCGAAGGGGGGTAGCGGGAGAGGTAATGAGCAGTTCTTC.

The chain is built from TRBV6-5 and TRBJ2-3; 7 bases are a match to TRBD2. CDR1 is MNHEY and CDR2 is SVGAGI in the germline V gene. The CDR3 covers 14 residues. With 5 bases clipped from V and 4 bases from J, the junction kept 6 bases outside the gene matches. CDR3 protein: CASSTQRGADTQYF. For the CDR3, the DNA is TGTGCCAGCAGTACCCAGCGGGGTGCAGATACGCAGTATTTT.

In its sample, this clonotype was seen many times. This chain connects TRBV28 to TRBJ2-7; 11 bases are shared with TRBD2. The germline V gene encodes CDR1 MDHEN and CDR2 SYDVKM. V shed 6 bases and J 6 bases; nucleotides not matched to a gene: 10. This CDR3 spans 15 amino acids. This CDR3 is CASSLTPSGRTEQYF. The CDR3 DNA follows: TGTGCCAGCAGCCTTACCCCTAGCGGGAGGACCGAGCAGTACTTC.

This clonotype was seen a few times. This chain uses TRBV5-1 with TRBJ2-4; D gene uncertain. V was shortened by 4 bases and J by 0 bases, with 8 bases between the two germline ends. The CDR3 spans 14 residues. Germline CDR1 SGHRS, CDR2 YFSETQ. The CDR3 nucleotides are TGCGCCAGCAGCCCGGCCCTAGCCAAAAACATTCAGTACTTC. This translates into CASSPALAKNIQYF.

This clonotype has a handful of counts. This chain uses TRBV7-2 with TRBJ2-5, with 10 nucleotides matching TRBD1. Germline V lookup: CDR1 SGHTA, CDR2 FQGNSA. The V and J ends lost 2 bases and 7 bases, in that order; junction bases with no gene match: 1. The CDR3 contains 13 residues. In nucleotides, the CDR3 is TGTGCCAGCAGCTTAAGACAGGGGGCGACCCAGTACTTC. Its protein is CASSLRQGATQYF.

The DNA for the CDR3 is TGTGCCAGCAGCGCCGACACAGATACGCAGTATTTT. This translates into CASSADTDTQYF. The rearrangement links TRBV7-9 to TRBJ2-3; D not certain. V was trimmed by 5 bases and J by 2 bases, leaving 5 bases between them. This CDR3 has 12 amino acids. Germline-derived CDR1 and CDR2 are SEHNR and FQNEAQ (reference sequence).

This clonotype was detected only a few times. This chain uses TRBV29-1 with TRBJ1-5, with 8 bases identical to TRBD1. Germline V CDR1 and CDR2: SQVTM, ANQGSEA. The CDR3 is 13 amino acids. J lost 5 bases, V lost 4 bases, and 4 bases had no gene match. CDR3 coding DNA: TGCAGCGTTGGGCAGGGGGCGTATCAGCCCCAGCATTTT. As protein: CSVGQGAYQPQHF.

A note on this clonotype: Given a much more abundant clone one base away, this may be a read error. No conserved phenylalanine or tryptophan ends this CDR3, so it is likely a read error. The J gene is TRBJ2-7, the V gene TRBV28, with unresolved D. This CDR3 spans 10 amino acids. Trimming stripped 3 bases from V and 4 bases from J, with 1 base between. The germline V gene has CDR1 MDHEN and CDR2 SYDVKM. DNA of the CDR3: TGTGCCAGCAGTTTGTACGAGCAGTACATC. Protein: CASSLYEQYI.

The genes are TRBV5-4 and TRBJ2-1; 8 nucleotides align to TRBD1. In germline, CDR1 is SGHNT, CDR2 YYREEE (reference sequence). This CDR3 region has 16 residues. V was pared by 2 bases and J by 5 bases, with 9 bases of the junction left unmatched. Written as DNA, the CDR3 is TGTGCCAGCAGCTTCCTGCAGGGGGCAGCCCACAATGAGCAGTTCTTC. This sequence encodes CASSFLQGAAHNEQFF.

V is TRBV5-1 and J is TRBJ2-7; 8 nucleotides match TRBD1. CDR1 is SGHRS and CDR2 is YFSETQ in the germline V gene. This CDR3 comprises 15 residues. The trim removed 4 bases at V and 3 bases at J, leaving 9 bases unmatched. CDR3 amino acids: CASSPFQGANYEQYF. CDR3 bases: TGCGCCAGCAGCCCCTTTCAGGGGGCAAACTACGAGCAGTACTTC.

V is TRBV7-9 and J is TRBJ1-1; D possibly corresponds to TRBD1 (5 bases). The length of the CDR3 is 14 residues. Germline CDR1 SEHNR, CDR2 FQNEAQ (reference sequence). This CDR3 is CAGQVMLMNTEAFF. The CDR3 bases are TGTGCGGGGCAAGTGATGCTAATGAACACTGAAGCTTTCTTT.